Below, 26 T cell receptor beta chains from the same sample are listed, as sequenced in a study of post-analysis software for immune sequencing data. Their cognate antigens are unknown. Researchers reported that TCR beta cDNA libraries carried unique molecular identifiers. One entry per CDR3 protein, called by TCRdb with MiXCR from the PCR reads. This table holds 800,000 to 950,000 distinct CDR3 sequences, about 50% found once. Study findings and constraints: Roughly five TRBV segments appeared more often in patients than in controls, and TRBV5-6, TRBV5-1 and TRBV20-1 were among these.

Sequenced material: blood. The source is a girl aged 10 to 17 with multiple sclerosis.

This clonotype appeared once. The chain employs TRBV7-9 and TRBJ2-7, with D perhaps matching TRBD1 (6 bases). Trimming removed 4 bases at V and 3 bases at J, with 10 bases between. The length of the CDR3 is 13 residues. The germline V gene encodes CDR1 SEHNR and CDR2 FQNEAQ (reference sequence). CDR3 sequence reads: CASSWDTDYEQYF. The CDR3 DNA is TGTGCCAGCAGCTGGGACACAGACTACGAGCAGTACTTC.

The chain combines TRBV29-1 with TRBJ2-5; tentatively, D is TRBD1 (6 bases). The J call is uncertain, as TRBJ2-7 better fits the DNA end. Germline V gene sequence: CDR1 SQVTM, CDR2 ANQGSEA. The CDR3 length is 12 residues. The CDR3: CSVVLRGDEQYF. CDR3 in DNA: TGCAGCGTTGTGCTCAGGGGCGACGAGCAGTACTTC.

Only one count was recorded for this clonotype. This chain joins TRBV5-6 and TRBJ2-4, with a possible D match to TRBD2 (7 bases). Matching the DNA end better, TRBJ2-7 makes the J call doubtful. This CDR3 has 14 amino acids. Germline V lookup: CDR1 SGHDT, CDR2 YYEEEE. CDR3 residues: CASSLERGGDEQYF. CDR3 nucleotides: TGTGCCAGCAGCTTAGAGAGGGGGGGGGACGAGCAGTACTTC.

The rearrangement joins TRBV6-5 to TRBJ1-2; 8 bases are a match to TRBD1. V lost 0 bases, J lost 8 bases, and 5 bases stayed unmatched. Per the germline V gene, CDR1 is MNHEY and CDR2 is SVGAGI. The CDR3 covers 14 residues. The CDR3 nucleotides are TGTGCCAGCAGTTACTCAGGGACAGGCGCCGGCTACACCTTC. Translation gives CASSYSGTGAGYTF.

This clonotype was observed a single time. This chain uses TRBV5-1 with TRBJ1-1; 7 bases line up with TRBD1. The CDR3 is 14 amino acids. The germline gives CDR1 SGHRS, CDR2 YFSETQ. The junction had 6 bases not matched to a gene; V was cut back by 4 bases and J by 3 bases. In DNA, the CDR3 is TGCGCCAGCAGCGGGACCACAGGGGACACTGAAGCTTTCTTT. Translation: CASSGTTGDTEAFF.

There are a few counts of this clonotype. The chain uses TRBV7-2 and TRBJ2-7, with no clear D. Germline V gene lookup returns CDR1 SGHTA and CDR2 FQGNSA. The CDR3 totals 13 residues. Trimming removed 2 bases at V and 2 bases at J, with 7 bases between. The CDR3 nucleotides are TGTGCCAGCAGCTTAATAACCCCCTACGAGCAGTACTTC. Residues: CASSLITPYEQYF.

This clonotype turned up a few times. The chain combines TRBV14 with TRBJ2-4; D is undetermined. With the DNA end fitting TRBJ2-7 better, the J assignment may be wrong. From germline, CDR1 is SGHDN and CDR2 FVKESK. This CDR3 is built from 13 residues. For the CDR3, the DNA is TGTGCCAGCAGCCCTGAAGCCATTACCGAGCAGTACTTC. Protein: CASSPEAITEQYF.

This clonotype was detected only a few times. The J gene is TRBJ2-1, the V gene TRBV4-1; D not certain. The CDR3 contains 18 residues. CDR1 is MGHRA, CDR2 YSYEKL, per germline. The V end was cut by 2 bases, the J end by 4 bases, with 21 bases between. The CDR3 protein is CASSQSVGIRKPYNEQFF. CDR3 in DNA: TGCGCCAGCAGCCAAAGTGTAGGAATCCGAAAACCATACAATGAGCAGTTCTTC.

This clonotype turned up a few times. V and J are TRBV20-1 and TRBJ2-7; 8 nucleotides line up with TRBD2. Per the germline V gene, CDR1 is DFQATT and CDR2 is SNEGSKA (reference sequence). Losses at the gene ends were 3 bases for V and 3 bases for J; bases not matched to a gene: 10. The CDR3 contains 15 residues. CDR3 in DNA: TGCAGTGCTAGTCGATCGGTAGCGGGGAACTACGAGCAGTACTTC. Translating gives CSASRSVAGNYEQYF.

As DNA, the CDR3 is TGTGCCAGCAGCCTCCGGGGCCTAGGTTTCCACGAGCAGTACTTC. Translating it yields CASSLRGLGFHEQYF. This chain joins TRBV14 and TRBJ2-7; tentatively, D is TRBD1 or TRBD2 (5 bases each). This CDR3 has 15 amino acids. Germline loops: CDR1 SGHDN, CDR2 FVKESK. The V gene lost 4 bases and the J gene lost 5 bases, with 18 bases spanning the gap.

V and J are TRBV12-3 or TRBV12-4 and TRBJ1-2, with D hard to call. V lost 5 bases and J 4 bases, leaving 14 bases between the germline ends. This CDR3 has 14 residues. CDR3 in amino acids: CASSREGPGYGYTF. CDR3 sequence (DNA): TGTGCCAGCAGTCGAGAAGGGCCGGGCTATGGCTACACCTTC.

This clonotype was recorded a few times. The chain recombines TRBV7-9 with TRBJ2-4; 7 bases fit TRBD2. The closer fit of TRBJ2-7 to the DNA end suggests the J call may be wrong. There are 13 residues in the CDR3. Germline CDR1 and CDR2: SEHNR and FQNEAQ (reference sequence). CDR3 bases: TGTGCCAGCAGCTTATGGGAGGGATACGAGCAGTACTTC. Translation: CASSLWEGYEQYF.

This clonotype has only one observation. The chain is built from TRBV2 and TRBJ2-1; D is ambiguous. Germline loops: CDR1 SNHLY, CDR2 FYNNEI. This CDR3 region has 13 residues. Deletions cut 8 bases from V and 0 bases from J, with 8 bases between. DNA of the CDR3: TGTGCCAGCCAAAAGAGCTCCTACAATGAGCAGTTCTTC. Its protein is CASQKSSYNEQFF.

This clonotype was recorded a few times. This sequence joins TRBV29-1 and TRBJ2-7; D unclear. V gave up 5 bases and J gave up 3 bases, with 14 bases separating them. CDR1 and CDR2 (germline): SQVTM, ANQGSEA. This CDR3 spans 13 amino acids. CDR3: CSVRQAPLYEQYF. CDR3 in DNA: TGCAGCGTTCGCCAGGCTCCACTCTACGAGCAGTACTTC.

In this sample, this clonotype turned up a few times. CDR3: CASSDSSGPYNEQFF. CDR3 DNA: TGTGCCAGCAGTGACTCTAGCGGGCCCTACAATGAGCAGTTCTTC. This chain joins TRBV6-4 and TRBJ2-1; 7 nucleotides align to TRBD2. The CDR3 spans 15 residues. The germline V gene encodes CDR1 MRHNA and CDR2 SNTAGT. Losses at the gene ends were 0 bases for V and 2 bases for J; bases not matched to a gene: 1.

The gene calls are TRBV7-6 and TRBJ2-1, with D possibly being TRBD1 (6 bases). This CDR3 is built from 17 residues. V was clipped by 2 bases and J by 9 bases, with 23 bases between them. CDR1 SGHVS and CDR2 FNYEAQ come from the germline V gene. The CDR3 DNA reads as TGTGCCAGCAGCTTATTCGGTATTGGTCCGATAGGGGGTGAGCAGTTCTTC. Its protein product is CASSLFGIGPIGGEQFF.

The chain employs TRBV20-1 and TRBJ2-5; 9 positions match TRBD2. Germline lookup yields CDR1 DFQATT and CDR2 SNEGSKA (reference sequence). The CDR3 consists of 14 residues. Germline trimming cut 5 bases from V and 5 bases from J; bases unmatched to any gene: 9. This CDR3 is CSAPRAGGRETQYF. CDR3 in DNA: TGCAGTGCTCCAAGAGCGGGGGGTCGGGAGACCCAGTACTTC.

This chain connects TRBV9 to TRBJ1-2; the match to TRBD1 covers 9 bases. V lost 6 bases, J lost 4 bases, and 7 bases stayed unmatched. Germline CDR1 reads SGDLS; CDR2 reads YYNGEE. The CDR3 runs to 14 residues. The CDR3 loop is CASTDQDRGYGYTF. The DNA of the CDR3 is TGTGCCAGCACGGACCAGGACAGGGGCTATGGCTACACCTTC.

The chain carries TRBV12-3 or TRBV12-4 and TRBJ2-7, with unresolved D. There are 13 residues in the CDR3. V was pared by 2 bases and J by 3 bases, with 8 bases between. The chain's CDR3 is CASSLSDNYEQYF. The CDR3 region has the DNA TGTGCCAGCAGTTTATCTGACAACTACGAGCAGTACTTC.

This clonotype was seen a handful of times. The chain combines TRBV5-1 with TRBJ2-3; 13 positions agree with TRBD2. CDR3 size: 15 residues. J gave up 6 bases and V 0 bases, and 1 base lay outside the gene matches. In germline, CDR1 is SGHRS, CDR2 YFSETQ. The DNA for the CDR3 is TGCGCCAGCAGCTTGGGGGGACTAGCGGGGGATACGCAGTATTTT. Translation gives CASSLGGLAGDTQYF.

This clonotype was observed once. V usage is TRBV3-1 and J usage is TRBJ2-1; 8 nucleotides agree with TRBD2. The CDR3 sequence is 16 residues long. V lost 3 bases and J lost 3; bases outside the gene matches: 7. Germline V gives CDR1 LGHDT, CDR2 YNNKEL (reference sequence). In nucleotides, the CDR3 is TGTGCCAGCAGCCAGCGTAGCGGGGCCAGCTACAATGAGCAGTTCTTC. Translating it yields CASSQRSGASYNEQFF.

The chain recombines TRBV12-3 or TRBV12-4 with TRBJ1-2; a weak D match, TRBD1 (5 bases). The CDR3 length is 14 residues. V was pared by 7 bases and J by 7 bases, with 19 bases between. CDR3 in DNA: TGTGCCAGCACCGGGGACGCCCTAAGGCGTGGCTACACCTTC. Translated, it gives CASTGDALRRGYTF.

The chain carries TRBV9 and TRBJ1-5; 8 positions match TRBD1. V shed 6 bases and J 3 bases; nucleotides not matched to a gene: 8. Germline CDR1 SGDLS, CDR2 YYNGEE. CDR3 size: 15 residues. CDR3 amino acids: CASNRQGSYNQPQHF. CDR3 nucleotide sequence: TGTGCCAGCAATCGACAGGGGTCCTACAATCAGCCCCAGCATTTT.

The chain has TRBV7-2 and TRBJ2-3; 9 bases are shared with TRBD1. The CDR3 is made up of 16 amino acids. The J segment lost 3 bases and the V segment lost 5 bases, leaving 9 bases of the junction unmatched. Germline CDR1 is SGHTA and CDR2 is FQGNSA. The CDR3 sequence: CASSLAGTGLTDTQYF. The CDR3 DNA is TGTGCCAGCAGCCTCGCGGGGACAGGGTTGACAGATACGCAGTATTTT.

Points on this clonotype: One junction end disagrees with the germline gene, perhaps due to a read error. This rearrangement joins TRBV3-1 to TRBJ2-5, with D perhaps matching TRBD2 (6 bases). Germline CDR1 reads LGHDT; CDR2 reads YNNKEL (reference sequence). The CDR3 loop spans 16 amino acids. The CDR3 bases are TGTGCCAGCAGCAAATGGGACTCCGAAAGGCAAGAGATCCAGTACTTC. Translated: CASSKWDSERQEIQYF.

The chain couples TRBV5-5 to TRBJ1-6; possibly TRBD1 for D (5 bases). The CDR3 extends over 15 amino acids. Deletions cut 1 base from V and 7 bases from J, with 12 bases between. Germline V gives CDR1 SGHKS, CDR2 YYEKEE (reference sequence). The CDR3 region is CASSLQGWENSPLHF. In DNA, the CDR3 is TGTGCCAGCAGCTTGCAGGGATGGGAGAATTCACCCCTCCACTTT.